This T cell receptor (beta chain) is drawn from a study of T cells after yellow fever vaccination. Study-wide context: For low cell numbers, libraries were made with SMART-Seq v4 Ultra Low Input.

CDR1 is MNHEY, CDR2 SVGEGT, per germline. The CDR3 length is 13 residues. The ends were cut back, 6 bases at V and 4 bases at J, with 12 bases in the middle. The 5'RACE template-switching step produced TCR cDNA and added a universal primer site and UMIs. TCRdb called the 5' RACE reads again in MiXCR, with one record for every CDR3 protein. The top ten hold 18% of the sample, which has some 420,000 distinct CDR3 sequences, 15% to 20% seen once. Source: PBMCs, taken before the yellow fever booster vaccination. This sequence originates from a man between 18 and 35 years old who received the YFV17D yellow fever vaccine. This chain links TRBV6-2 or TRBV6-3 with TRBJ1-1; maybe TRBD1 (6 bases). CDR3 coding DNA: TGTGCCAGCAGGAGGGACATGGGCACTGAAGCTTTCTTT. Its translation is CASRRDMGTEAFF.